These 30 T cell receptor beta chains were sequenced from one sample in a study of T-cell reconstitution after alpha-beta-depleted transplantation in children. Unique molecular identifiers were built into the TCRbeta library. TCRdb recomputed calls from the PCR reads with MiXCR, one row per CDR3 protein. Among fewer than 750,000 distinct CDR3 sequences listed, about a quarter were seen once. The specimen was PBMCs, collected before TCRalphabeta/CD19-depleted stem cell transplant. The receptor set was obtained from a boy under two years old with Wiskott-Aldrich syndrome, due to receive a stem cell transplant.

This clonotype has only a few counts. The CDR3: CASSRDSYTPHTF. The CDR3 DNA is TGTGCCAGCAGCCGGGACAGCTACACCCCACACACCTTC. The chain joins TRBV28 to TRBJ1-2, with 7 bases matching TRBD1. Trimming took 6 bases from V and 12 from J; bases not matched to a gene: 13. This CDR3 has 13 residues. Looked up from germline, CDR1 is MDHEN and CDR2 is SYDVKM.

This clonotype was observed a single time. This chain joins TRBV27 and TRBJ1-2, with D unclear. Germline V gene sequence: CDR1 MNHEY, CDR2 SMNVEV (reference sequence). V gave up 8 bases and J gave up 4 bases, with 17 bases separating them. The CDR3 consists of 14 residues. The CDR3 coding sequence is TGTGCCAGCGGGGAGGGTCATCGGGGCTATGGCTACACCTTC. Translated, it gives CASGEGHRGYGYTF.

On this clonotype itself: The junction differs from germline at one of its ends, possibly a read error. The chain recombines TRBV27 with TRBJ2-3, with 8 bases aligning to TRBD2. Per the germline V gene, CDR1 is MNHEY and CDR2 is SMNVEV (reference sequence). The CDR3 loop spans 17 amino acids. CDR3 coding DNA: TGTGCCAGCAGTCCCTGGCGGGGACTAGGATCCACAGATACACAGTATTTT. Encoded protein: CASSPWRGLGSTDTQYF.

V is TRBV24-1 and J is TRBJ1-1; a weak D match, TRBD1 (5 bases). Germline V gene sequence: CDR1 KGHDR, CDR2 SFDVKD. There are 16 residues in the CDR3. Deletions cut 2 bases from V and 5 bases from J, with 17 bases between. The CDR3: CATSDSRGGIYTEAFF. CDR3 sequence (DNA): TGTGCCACCAGTGATTCGAGGGGAGGAATTTATACTGAAGCTTTCTTT.

This clonotype has only a few counts. The chain combines TRBV10-3 with TRBJ2-5; TRBD1 agrees at 8 bases. CDR1 and CDR2 from the germline V gene are ENHRY and SYGVKD. J gave up 2 bases and V 10 bases, and 6 bases lay outside the gene matches. The CDR3 sequence is 13 residues long. The CDR3 DNA sequence: TGTGCCACCGGACAGGGAAGACAAGAGACCCAGTACTTC. This codes for CATGQGRQETQYF.

This chain connects TRBV5-1 to TRBJ1-1; 7 positions match TRBD1. The CDR3 length is 15 residues. Looked up from germline, CDR1 is SGHRS and CDR2 is YFSETQ. Trimming removed 3 bases from V and 3 bases from J; junction bases left unmatched: 8. CDR3 nucleotides: TGCGCCAGCAGCTGGAAGGGACAGTGGGACACTGAAGCTTTCTTT. It translates to CASSWKGQWDTEAFF.

This clonotype was observed a few times. The gene calls are TRBV20-1 and TRBJ1-4, with D possibly TRBD1 on 5 matching bases. Germline assignment: CDR1 DFQATT and CDR2 SNEGSKA (reference sequence). CDR3 length: 13 residues. V was trimmed by 3 bases and J by 5 bases, leaving 10 bases between them. The CDR3 sequence is CSARSGPNEKLFF. In DNA form, the CDR3 reads TGCAGTGCTAGGTCAGGGCCCAATGAAAAACTGTTTTTT.

The rearrangement joins TRBV12-5 to TRBJ1-1; weak D call: TRBD1 (5 bases). Germline values: CDR1 LGHNT, CDR2 FRNRAP. The V and J ends lost 5 bases and 6 bases respectively, with 13 bases between them. CDR3 length equals 13 residues. Written as DNA, the CDR3 is TGTGCTAGTGGTCTGCGGGGGGGGGCTGAAGCTTTCTTT. Translation: CASGLRGGAEAFF.

This clonotype was detected only a few times. The chain recombines TRBV15 with TRBJ2-3, with D maybe TRBD1 (6 bases). V dropped 5 bases and J dropped 3 bases, with 18 bases sitting between them. CDR1 is LNHNV, CDR2 YYDKDF, per germline (reference sequence). The CDR3 is 16 amino acids. In DNA, the CDR3 is TGTGCCACCAGCCACAGACAGGCCCTTGGGACAGATACGCAGTATTTT. Amino acids: CATSHRQALGTDTQYF.

CDR3 in amino acids: CASSLNGLMNTEAFF. In DNA form, the CDR3 reads TGCGCCAGCAGCTTGAATGGTCTAATGAACACTGAAGCTTTCTTT. This chain links TRBV5-1 with TRBJ1-1; D unclear. Germline assignment: CDR1 SGHRS and CDR2 YFSETQ. The CDR3 is 15 residues long. Deletions cut 1 base from V and 0 bases from J, with 10 bases between.

This clonotype turned up a few times. The chain has TRBV20-1 and TRBJ2-3; 12 bases line up with TRBD2. Germline trimming cut 5 bases from V and 3 bases from J; bases unmatched to any gene: 6. CDR1 DFQATT and CDR2 SNEGSKA come from the germline V gene (reference sequence). This CDR3 region has 15 residues. The CDR3 here is CSAGLLAGGTDTQYF. The CDR3 DNA reads as TGCAGTGCTGGCTTACTAGCGGGGGGAACAGATACGCAGTATTTT.

The chain employs TRBV18 and TRBJ2-1; 9 nucleotides agree with TRBD2. Germline CDR1 and CDR2: KGHSH and LQKENI. CDR3 length: 18 amino acids. V lost 1 base and J lost 4; bases outside the gene matches: 11. The chain's CDR3 is CASSPLDSGSEGYNEQFF. Written as DNA, the CDR3 is TGTGCCAGCTCACCACTGGATAGCGGGAGTGAGGGGTACAATGAGCAGTTCTTC.

V and J are TRBV12-3 or TRBV12-4 and TRBJ2-3, with TRBD2 identical over 7 bases. The CDR3 contains 16 residues. The trim removed 3 bases at V and 0 bases at J, leaving 6 bases unmatched. CDR3 protein: CASSFLLAESTDTQYF. Written as DNA, the CDR3 is TGTGCCAGCAGTTTTCTGCTAGCGGAAAGCACAGATACGCAGTATTTT.

This clonotype came up a few times. The V and J genes are TRBV20-1 and TRBJ1-1, with 9 bases aligning to TRBD1. From germline, CDR1 is DFQATT and CDR2 SNEGSKA (reference sequence). With V trimmed by 6 bases and J by 1 base, 3 bases remained unmatched. This CDR3 comprises 13 residues. In nucleotides, the CDR3 is TGCAGTGCCGGGGACAGGGCGAACACTGAAGCTTTCTTT. It is translated as CSAGDRANTEAFF.

The V and J genes are TRBV4-2 and TRBJ2-7, with 13 bases fitting TRBD2. There are 16 residues in the CDR3. V was pared by 2 bases and J by 6 bases, with 7 bases of the junction left unmatched. Germline V lookup: CDR1 LGHNA, CDR2 YNFKEQ. CDR3 bases: TGTGCCAGCAGCCAACGGACTAGCGGGAGTCTCCGCGAGCAGTACTTC. It codes for CASSQRTSGSLREQYF.

This clonotype was picked up a small number of times. The CDR3 is CARSSSERRQFF. For the CDR3, the DNA is TGTGCCAGGTCATCTAGCGAACGGCGGCAGTTCTTC. The rearrangement uses TRBV28 and TRBJ2-1; D is possibly TRBD2 (6 bases). From germline, CDR1 is MDHEN and CDR2 SYDVKM. V lost 9 bases, J lost 12 bases, and 18 bases lay in between. The CDR3 totals 12 residues.

The CDR3 DNA is TGCAGCGTGTTATGGTCGGAGACCCAGTACTTC. This gives the protein CSVLWSETQYF. The chain couples TRBV29-1 to TRBJ2-5; D is uncertain. Trimming left V 6 bases short and J 5 bases short, with 10 bases between. The CDR3 consists of 11 residues. Germline CDR1 is SQVTM and CDR2 is ANQGSEA.

The rearrangement joins TRBV12-3 or TRBV12-4 to TRBJ2-7, with 8 bases matching TRBD2. The CDR3 consists of 15 residues. The V and J ends lost 6 bases and 0 bases, in that order; junction bases with no gene match: 7. The CDR3 sequence: CASSRIGGGSYEQYF. In nucleotides, the CDR3 is TGTGCCAGCAGCCGAATCGGGGGGGGCTCCTACGAGCAGTACTTC.

The chain uses TRBV10-2 and TRBJ2-1, with 8 bases aligning to TRBD2. J was trimmed by 3 bases and V by 3 bases; bases with no gene match: 7. The CDR3 extends over 16 amino acids. Germline assignment: CDR1 WSHSY and CDR2 SAAADI. CDR3 in DNA: TGCGCCAGCAGTGACCAGCGACTAGCGCGCTACAATGAGCAGTTCTTC. It codes for CASSDQRLARYNEQFF.

This chain uses TRBV12-3 or TRBV12-4 with TRBJ1-4, with 7 bases that match TRBD1. V lost 2 bases and J lost 7; bases outside the gene matches: 7. The CDR3 runs 15 residues. The CDR3 DNA follows: TGTGCCAGCAGTTTAATGATCAGGGGGATTGAAAAACTGTTTTTT. Translated, it gives CASSLMIRGIEKLFF.

V gene TRBV24-1 combines with J gene TRBJ1-1; TRBD1 aligns across 7 bases. CDR3 size: 13 residues. The germline V gene encodes CDR1 KGHDR and CDR2 SFDVKD. V dropped 7 bases and J dropped 1; count of bases not matched to a gene: 2. The CDR3 loop is CATRTGPNTEAFF. The CDR3 DNA follows: TGTGCCACCAGGACAGGGCCGAACACTGAAGCTTTCTTT.

In this sample, this clonotype turned up a few times. V and J are TRBV12-3 or TRBV12-4 and TRBJ2-7; D not certain. V lost 6 bases and J lost 0, with 12 bases in between. The CDR3 extends over 14 amino acids. The CDR3 is CASSTPAFSYEQYF. In DNA, the CDR3 is TGTGCCAGCAGCACCCCAGCGTTCTCCTACGAGCAGTACTTC.

This clonotype was observed a few times. The V and J genes are TRBV9 and TRBJ2-1, with 9 bases lining up with TRBD2. CDR1 is SGDLS, CDR2 YYNGEE, per germline. The CDR3 spans 17 residues. V was pared by 3 bases and J by 6 bases, with 13 bases of the junction left unmatched. The CDR3 nucleotides are TGTGCCAGCAGCGGAGATACTTATGGACTAGCGTTCAATGAGCAGTTCTTC. Translation gives CASSGDTYGLAFNEQFF.

The rearrangement links TRBV12-3 or TRBV12-4 to TRBJ2-7; TRBD1 is a possible D gene (5 bases). There are 15 residues in the CDR3. V was trimmed by 0 bases and J by 2 bases, leaving 11 bases between them. The CDR3 DNA sequence: TGTGCCAGCAGTTTAGCTCCAGACAGTCCCTACGAGCAGTACTTC. Protein sequence: CASSLAPDSPYEQYF.

This sequence joins TRBV5-1 and TRBJ2-3; D gene uncertain. Trimming removed 1 base from V and 3 bases from J, with 12 bases in between. The CDR3 totals 15 residues. Germline V lookup: CDR1 SGHRS, CDR2 YFSETQ. The CDR3 region is CASSLLAHRTDTQYF. CDR3 bases: TGCGCCAGCAGCTTGTTAGCACACCGAACAGATACGCAGTATTTT.

This clonotype was picked up a small number of times. The rearrangement uses TRBV20-1 and TRBJ1-1; TRBD1 agrees at 9 bases. The germline V gene has CDR1 DFQATT and CDR2 SNEGSKA (reference sequence). The CDR3 runs to 15 residues. The V gene end was trimmed by 2 bases and the J gene end by 12 bases; junction bases not matched to a gene: 16. The CDR3 region has the DNA TGCAGTGCTAGACCCGGCCTGTCGACAGGGGGAAAATCTTTCTTT. As protein: CSARPGLSTGGKSFF.

The chain couples TRBV20-1 to TRBJ2-1, with TRBD2 as a possible D gene (6 bases). The CDR3 length is 12 residues. V gave up 3 bases and J gave up 15 bases, with 18 bases separating them. Germline assignment: CDR1 DFQATT and CDR2 SNEGSKA (reference sequence). The CDR3, as DNA: TGCAGTGCTAGCCCGTTAGCGGCCACATGGTTCTTC. Translated: CSASPLAATWFF.

This clonotype was counted between two and nine times. The chain links TRBV2 to TRBJ2-1; possibly TRBD2 for D (6 bases). V was cut by 4 bases and J by 3 bases, with 19 bases left in between. The CDR3 spans 17 residues. CDR1 and CDR2 from the germline V gene are SNHLY and FYNNEI. CDR3 in DNA: TGTGCCAGCAGTGGGGGGACTCCCCAATTGTTCTACAATGAGCAGTTCTTC. Translation gives CASSGGTPQLFYNEQFF.

This clonotype was seen only a few times. In DNA form, the CDR3 reads TGTGCCAGCATCAGGGTCGAATACACTGAAGCTTTCTTT. It yields the protein CASIRVEYTEAFF. V is TRBV5-8 and J is TRBJ1-1; D perhaps matches TRBD1 (5 bases). This CDR3 has 13 amino acids. Looked up from germline, CDR1 is SGHTS and CDR2 is YDEGEE. Trimming left V 6 bases short and J 3 bases short, with 12 bases between.

The chain employs TRBV6-6 and TRBJ2-4; D is possibly TRBD1 (6 bases). CDR3 size: 13 residues. V shed 2 bases and J shed 8 bases, with 10 bases lying between them. The germline V gene has CDR1 MNHNY and CDR2 SVGAGI (reference sequence). The CDR3 region is CASSYGRGHIQYF. CDR3 nucleotide sequence: TGTGCCAGCAGTTACGGCAGGGGCCACATTCAGTACTTC.